These 23 T cell receptor beta chains were all obtained from the same sample, sequenced in a study of OX40 agonist ivuxolimab in advanced cancers. TCRdb keeps only in-frame clones here, not all; method: immunoSEQ multiplex PCR. The sample includes about 20,000 clones, about 87% of them seen just once. Sequenced here: CD4+ or CD8+ T cells sorted from blood, sampled in a trial of the OX40 agonist ivuxolimab. The receptors originated from an adult with an advanced solid tumor such as melanoma, head and neck, liver or kidney cancer.

The genes are TRBV4-1 and TRBJ2-3; 12 bases agree with TRBD2. The CDR3 runs to 18 residues. Germline V CDR1 and CDR2: MGHRA, YSYEKL. V trimming: 1 base; J trimming: 2 bases; junction bases outside the gene matches: 7. The CDR3 DNA reads TGCGCCAGCAGCCAAGTACTAGCGGGGGGAACATTCACAGATACGCAGTATTTT. Its translation: CASSQVLAGGTFTDTQYF.

The gene calls are TRBV29-1 and TRBJ1-4; D is perhaps TRBD1 (5 bases). This CDR3 is built from 15 residues. Per germline, CDR1 SQVTM and CDR2 ANQGSEA. Trimming pared 7 bases from V and 3 bases from J, leaving 18 bases between. The chain's CDR3 is CSAWSMGEANEKLFF. The CDR3 coding sequence is TGCAGCGCATGGAGTATGGGGGAAGCTAATGAAAAACTGTTTTTT.

The V and J genes are TRBV4-1 and TRBJ1-2; no clear D gene. The V gene lost 0 bases and the J gene lost 4 bases, with 6 bases spanning the gap. The CDR3 contains 13 residues. Germline V gene sequence: CDR1 MGHRA, CDR2 YSYEKL. The CDR3 DNA follows: TGCGCCAGCAGCCAAGAAAGCTTCTATGGCTACACCTTC. Residues: CASSQESFYGYTF.

The chain links TRBV6-4 to TRBJ1-2; no firm D call. Per germline, CDR1 MRHNA and CDR2 SNTAGT. This CDR3 is built from 14 residues. Trimming took off 2 bases at V and 4 bases at J, with 11 bases between the two ends. The CDR3 DNA reads TGTGCCAGCAGTGACACCGGAAGAGCCTATGGCTACACCTTC. This gives the protein CASSDTGRAYGYTF.

The chain joins TRBV16 to TRBJ2-3; D is unclear. CDR3 length: 15 amino acids. V gave up 1 base and J gave up 2 bases, with 10 bases separating them. Germline V gives CDR1 KGHSY, CDR2 FQNENV. This CDR3 reads CASSQYKTYTDTQYF. The DNA of the CDR3 is TGTGCCAGCAGCCAATATAAGACCTACACAGATACGCAGTATTTT.

V usage is TRBV5-1 and J usage is TRBJ1-1, with 10 bases aligning to TRBD1. The ends lost 0 bases at V and 3 bases at J; junction bases unmatched: 8. Germline V CDR1 and CDR2: SGHRS, YFSETQ. CDR3 length: 17 amino acids. The CDR3 here is CASSLAGGQGSHTEAFF. The CDR3 DNA sequence: TGCGCCAGCAGCTTGGCCGGGGGACAGGGGAGCCACACTGAAGCTTTCTTT.

The J gene is TRBJ2-5, the V gene TRBV4-1, with D perhaps matching TRBD2 (6 bases). V lost 4 bases and J 4 bases, leaving 7 bases between the germline ends. There are 12 residues in the CDR3. Per germline, CDR1 MGHRA and CDR2 YSYEKL. The CDR3 DNA follows: TGCGCCAGCAGCCCCGGGGGAGAGACCCAGTACTTC. This encodes CASSPGGETQYF.

J is TRBJ1-1 and V is TRBV27; 7 nucleotides match TRBD1. CDR1 is MNHEY, CDR2 SMNVEV, per germline (reference sequence). Unmatched junction bases numbered 7, after V lost 7 bases and J lost 2 bases. The CDR3 contains 14 residues. CDR3 sequence: CASTFDRDNTEAFF. In DNA form, the CDR3 reads TGTGCCAGCACCTTCGACAGGGACAACACTGAAGCTTTCTTT.

This clone is termed medium-sized. This sequence joins TRBV27 and TRBJ1-2; possibly TRBD1 for D (5 bases). The germline gives CDR1 MNHEY, CDR2 SMNVEV (reference sequence). This CDR3 region has 13 residues. V shed 4 bases and J shed 4 bases, with 10 bases lying between them. The CDR3 sequence: CASSSGHLYGYTF. The CDR3 DNA is TGTGCCAGCAGTTCCGGACACCTCTATGGCTACACCTTC.

The gene calls are TRBV27 and TRBJ2-7; 9 bases fit TRBD1. V dropped 7 bases and J dropped 4; count of bases not matched to a gene: 8. The CDR3 has 14 residues. CDR1 is MNHEY, CDR2 SMNVEV, per germline (reference sequence). DNA for the CDR3: TGTGCCAGCACTAAGACAGGGGGTTTATACGAGCAGTACTTC. Encoded protein: CASTKTGGLYEQYF.

The chain carries TRBV6-4 and TRBJ1-1; unclear D gene. Germline CDR1 reads MRHNA; CDR2 reads SNTAGT. This CDR3 spans 14 amino acids. The V and J ends lost 3 bases and 0 bases respectively, with 8 bases between them. The DNA of the CDR3 is TGTGCCAGCAGTGAATCTGCTATGAACACTGAAGCTTTCTTT. Its translation: CASSESAMNTEAFF.

The chain links TRBV28 to TRBJ2-2; perhaps TRBD1 as D (6 bases). The CDR3 extends over 15 amino acids. The germline V and J ends were trimmed by 6 bases and 1 base, with 12 bases remaining between them. Germline values: CDR1 MDHEN, CDR2 SYDVKM. CDR3: CASRAGTRNTGELFF. The CDR3, as DNA: TGTGCCAGCAGGGCCGGGACAAGGAACACCGGGGAGCTGTTTTTT. Together with reference TRBV28 and TRBJ2-2, the CDR3 gives the full variable domain: DVKVTQSSRYLVKRTGEKVFLECVQDMDHENMFWYRQDPGLGLRLIYFSYDVKMKEKGDIPEGYSVSREKKERFSLILESASTNQTSMYLCASRAGTRNTGELFFGEGSRLTVL.

The chain links TRBV9 to TRBJ2-1; no definite D call. Per the germline V gene, CDR1 is SGDLS and CDR2 is YYNGEE. This CDR3 is built from 17 residues. Deletions cut 2 bases from V and 3 bases from J, with 18 bases between. The CDR3 loop reads CASSVGVQDRYYNEQFF. The CDR3 region has the DNA TGTGCCAGCAGCGTCGGAGTGCAAGACCGCTACTACAATGAGCAGTTCTTC. The variable domain in full, completed from reference TRBV9 and TRBJ2-1, reads DSGVTQTPKHLITATGQRVTLRCSPRSGDLSVYWYQQSLDQGLQFLIQYYNGEERAKGNILERFSAQQFPDLHSELNLSSLELGDSALYFCASSVGVQDRYYNEQFFGPGTRLTVL.

The chain has TRBV5-1 and TRBJ2-2; weak D call: TRBD1 (5 bases). This CDR3 has 15 residues. The germline CDR1 and CDR2 sequences are SGHRS and YFSETQ. V lost 1 base and J lost 7, with 14 bases in between. The CDR3 loop reads CASSLSRVSSGELFF. The DNA of the CDR3 is TGCGCCAGCAGCTTGTCCAGGGTGTCTAGCGGGGAGCTGTTTTTT.

The V and J genes are TRBV10-3 and TRBJ1-1; tentatively, D is TRBD1 (5 bases). CDR1 ENHRY and CDR2 SYGVKD come from the germline V gene. Between the trimmed V and J ends, which lost 10 bases and 3 bases, there was a span of 15 bases. The CDR3 spans 13 residues. CDR3 DNA sequence: TGTGCCACGTCGGACACGCTAGACACTGAAGCTTTCTTT. Translating it yields CATSDTLDTEAFF.

The chain is built from TRBV13 and TRBJ2-1, with a weak D call TRBD1 (5 bases). The CDR3 has 13 amino acids. V was shortened by 3 bases and J by 6 bases, with 9 bases between the two germline ends. Germline lookup yields CDR1 PRHDT and CDR2 FYEKMQ (reference sequence). The CDR3 reads CASSFWGFNEQFF. CDR3 nucleotide sequence: TGTGCCAGCAGCTTTTGGGGCTTCAATGAGCAGTTCTTC.

The chain couples TRBV27 to TRBJ2-7; no firm D call. The CDR3 sequence is 16 residues long. From germline, CDR1 is MNHEY and CDR2 SMNVEV (reference sequence). V lost 2 bases and J lost 2, with 16 bases in between. Written as DNA, the CDR3 is TGTGCCAGCAGTTTAACGATATGGGTCTGGCCCTACGAGCAGTACTTC. This encodes CASSLTIWVWPYEQYF.

The CDR3 bases are TGTGCCAGCAGTATGACAGGATGGAACTATGGCTACACCTTC. Residues: CASSMTGWNYGYTF. The rearrangement links TRBV27 to TRBJ1-2; TRBD1 is a possible D gene (6 bases). Trimming removed 5 bases from V and 2 bases from J, with 12 bases in between. Germline loops: CDR1 MNHEY, CDR2 SMNVEV (reference sequence). The CDR3 covers 14 residues.

The chain combines TRBV5-4 with TRBJ1-2; D not resolved. Germline V gene sequence: CDR1 SGHNT, CDR2 YYREEE (reference sequence). Deletions cut 4 bases from V and 4 bases from J, with 5 bases between. The CDR3 has 11 residues. CDR3 region: CASSLGYGYTF. CDR3 nucleotides: TGTGCCAGCAGCCTAGGCTATGGCTACACCTTC.

This rearrangement joins TRBV9 to TRBJ2-7, with TRBD2 matching over 8 bases. After removal of 3 bases from V and 1 base from J, the junction contained 9 bases not matched to a gene. The CDR3 is made up of 16 amino acids. The V gene's germline CDR1 is SGDLS and CDR2 YYNGEE. CDR3 DNA sequence: TGTGCCAGCAGCGGTTACGGCGGGGGGTCGTCCTACGAGCAGTACTTC. This gives the protein CASSGYGGGSSYEQYF. Based on the CDR3 plus reference TRBV9 and TRBJ2-7, the full variable domain is DSGVTQTPKHLITATGQRVTLRCSPRSGDLSVYWYQQSLDQGLQFLIQYYNGEERAKGNILERFSAQQFPDLHSELNLSSLELGDSALYFCASSGYGGGSSYEQYFGPGTRLTVT.

The CDR3 region is CASMVPSRDSSPGNTIYF. DNA for the CDR3: TGTGCCAGCATGGTCCCTTCCCGGGACTCCAGCCCCGGAAACACCATATATTTT. This chain links TRBV28 with TRBJ1-3; a possible D gene is TRBD1 (5 bases). Trimming pared 7 bases from V and 4 bases from J, leaving 26 bases between. The CDR3 has 18 residues. CDR1 and CDR2 from the germline V gene are MDHEN and SYDVKM.

Regarding this clone: Additional DNA sequences in this sample encode the identical CDR3. This rearrangement joins TRBV14 to TRBJ1-1; tentatively, D is TRBD1 (5 bases). Germline lookup yields CDR1 SGHDN and CDR2 FVKESK. Trimming stripped 1 base from V and 0 bases from J, with 9 bases between. The CDR3 extends over 15 amino acids. CDR3 in amino acids: CASSQAGALNTEAFF. Written as DNA, the CDR3 is TGTGCCAGCAGCCAAGCTGGGGCCTTGAACACTGAAGCTTTCTTT.

The rearrangement uses TRBV4-2 and TRBJ1-2; D possibly corresponds to TRBD1 (5 bases). Deletions cut 0 bases from V and 4 bases from J, with 9 bases between. Germline V lookup: CDR1 LGHNA, CDR2 YNFKEQ. This CDR3 is built from 14 residues. The CDR3 coding sequence is TGTGCCAGCAGCCAAGAGGGGGGGGGCTATGGCTACACCTTC. Protein: CASSQEGGGYGYTF.